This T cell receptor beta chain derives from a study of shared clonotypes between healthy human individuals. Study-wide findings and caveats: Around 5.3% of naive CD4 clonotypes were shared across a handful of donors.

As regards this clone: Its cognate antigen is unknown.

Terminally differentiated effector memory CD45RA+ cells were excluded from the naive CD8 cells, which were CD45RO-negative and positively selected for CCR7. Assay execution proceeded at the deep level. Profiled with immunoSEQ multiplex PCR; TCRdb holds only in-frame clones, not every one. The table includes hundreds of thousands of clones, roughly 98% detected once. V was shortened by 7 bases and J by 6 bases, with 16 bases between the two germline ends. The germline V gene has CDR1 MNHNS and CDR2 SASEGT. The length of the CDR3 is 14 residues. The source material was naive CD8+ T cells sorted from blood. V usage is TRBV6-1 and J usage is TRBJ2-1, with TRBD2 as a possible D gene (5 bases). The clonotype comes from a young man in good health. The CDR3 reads CASTGPGESNEQFF. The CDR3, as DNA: TGTGCCAGCACTGGACCCGGGGAGAGCAATGAGCAGTTCTTC.